These 21 T cell receptor beta chains came from one sample sequenced in a study of T cells in Graves' hyperthyroidism and ophthalmopathy. There were TCR beta CDR3 regions amplified from RNA transcripts. Initially, a first-round RT-PCR of the TCR CDR3 employed the HTBI primer set. TCRdb passed the multiplex PCR reads through MiXCR, listing each CDR3 protein once. The profile shows about 350,000 distinct CDR3 sequences, approximately 14% of them singletons. Sequencing input: blood. Receptors were obtained from a woman between 25 and 40 years old with Graves' hyperthyroidism.

This chain joins TRBV7-9 and TRBJ1-3; 10 bases are a match to TRBD1. V trimming: 3 bases; J trimming: 4 bases; junction bases outside the gene matches: 3. Germline V gene lookup returns CDR1 SEHNR and CDR2 FQNEAQ (reference sequence). The CDR3 spans 15 residues. In nucleotides, the CDR3 is TGTGCCAGCAGCTTTGGGACAGGGGTCGGAAACACCATATATTTT. Translating gives CASSFGTGVGNTIYF.

This clonotype was recorded many times. This chain connects TRBV12-3 or TRBV12-4 to TRBJ2-1; D is undetermined. The V and J ends lost 2 bases and 10 bases respectively, with 9 bases between them. This CDR3 contains 12 residues. Written as DNA, the CDR3 is TGTGCCAGCAGTTTAATATCAGCGGAGCAGTTCTTC. This gives the protein CASSLISAEQFF.

The chain is built from TRBV3-1 and TRBJ1-3; D perhaps matches TRBD1 (6 bases). CDR1 is LGHDT and CDR2 is YNNKEL in the germline V gene (reference sequence). There are 16 residues in the CDR3. Trimming shortened V by 2 bases and J by 3 bases, and 14 bases separated the two germline ends. CDR3 bases: TGTGCCAGCAGCCAATGGTCCGGGACAAGTGGAAACACCATATATTTT. Translated, it gives CASSQWSGTSGNTIYF.

This clonotype occurred many times. This CDR3 is CSASPAVDEQYF. In DNA form, the CDR3 reads TGCAGTGCTAGTCCCGCGGTGGACGAGCAGTACTTC. The rearrangement links TRBV20-1 to TRBJ2-7, with D hard to call. Germline V gives CDR1 DFQATT, CDR2 SNEGSKA (reference sequence). V gave up 3 bases and J gave up 5 bases, with 11 bases separating them. The length of the CDR3 is 12 residues.

This clonotype appeared many times. The chain couples TRBV27 to TRBJ1-1, with a weak D call TRBD1 (5 bases). Trimming stripped 1 base from V and 6 bases from J, with 18 bases between. This CDR3 spans 16 amino acids. CDR1 and CDR2 (germline): MNHEY, SMNVEV (reference sequence). The CDR3 DNA reads TGTGCCAGCAGTTTATTGGGACGGCCCCTGATCGCTGAAGCTTTCTTT. As protein: CASSLLGRPLIAEAFF.

This clonotype has a handful of counts. The rearrangement uses TRBV5-4 and TRBJ2-2; a weak D match, TRBD2 (5 bases). The germline CDR1 and CDR2 sequences are SGHNT and YYREEE (reference sequence). Trimming left V 4 bases short and J 9 bases short, with 7 bases between. The CDR3 has 11 residues. The CDR3 nucleotides read TGTGCCAGCAGCGCCGGGAGGGAGCTGTTTTTT. As protein: CASSAGRELFF.

This CDR3 reads CSAISPGPSYGYTF. DNA of the CDR3: TGCAGTGCTATTAGCCCGGGACCCAGCTATGGCTACACCTTC. The chain uses TRBV20-1 and TRBJ1-2, with TRBD1 as a possible D gene (5 bases). The CDR3 has 14 residues. From germline, CDR1 is DFQATT and CDR2 SNEGSKA (reference sequence). Trimming stripped 4 bases from V and 4 bases from J, with 16 bases between.

The rearrangement joins TRBV29-1 to TRBJ2-4; TRBD1 matches at 10 bases. The CDR3 has 13 amino acids. The germline CDR1 and CDR2 sequences are SQVTM and ANQGSEA. V was pared by 5 bases and J by 4 bases, with 2 bases of the junction left unmatched. CDR3 sequence reads: CSVRDRGKNIQYF. CDR3 DNA sequence: TGCAGCGTTCGGGACAGGGGAAAAAACATTCAGTACTTC.

There are a few counts of this clonotype. The chain links TRBV2 to TRBJ2-6; 8 bases agree with TRBD1. This CDR3 spans 17 amino acids. Looked up from germline, CDR1 is SNHLY and CDR2 is FYNNEI. Trimming took 7 bases from V and 4 from J; bases not matched to a gene: 12. The CDR3 region is CASNVGQGFAGANVLTF. CDR3 nucleotide sequence: TGTGCCAGCAACGTTGGACAGGGTTTCGCCGGGGCCAACGTCCTGACTTTC.

This clonotype was picked up many times. This sequence joins TRBV20-1 and TRBJ1-1, with D possibly being TRBD1 (6 bases). V shed 0 bases and J shed 4 bases, with 12 bases lying between them. Germline CDR1 and CDR2: DFQATT and SNEGSKA (reference sequence). This CDR3 contains 14 residues. This CDR3 reads CSARERGAPTEAFF. The CDR3, as DNA: TGCAGTGCTAGAGAAAGGGGGGCGCCCACTGAAGCTTTCTTT.

This clonotype was found many times. The V gene is TRBV2, the J gene TRBJ2-1, with a weak D call TRBD2 (6 bases). V gave up 3 bases and J gave up 0 bases, with 18 bases separating them. The CDR3 loop spans 18 amino acids. Germline assignment: CDR1 SNHLY and CDR2 FYNNEI. The CDR3 sequence is CASSDPGDQKGSYNEQFF. The DNA of the CDR3 is TGTGCCAGCAGTGACCCGGGAGACCAGAAAGGCTCCTACAATGAGCAGTTCTTC.

CDR3 nucleotides: TGTGCCAGCAGTTTCGGACTAGCGGCGGTGCCGTACTTC. It yields the protein CASSFGLAAVPYF. This chain connects TRBV6-1 to TRBJ2-7; the match to TRBD2 covers 10 bases. Losses at the gene ends were 5 bases for V and 12 bases for J; bases not matched to a gene: 10. The germline gives CDR1 MNHNS, CDR2 SASEGT. The CDR3 contains 13 residues.

The V gene is TRBV2, the J gene TRBJ2-2, with 10 bases matching TRBD2. J was trimmed by 7 bases and V by 6 bases; bases with no gene match: 11. CDR1 and CDR2 from the germline V gene are SNHLY and FYNNEI. The CDR3 spans 16 residues. This chain's CDR3 is CASRESSGSYIGELFF. In DNA form, the CDR3 reads TGTGCCAGCAGAGAATCTAGCGGGAGTTACATCGGGGAGCTGTTTTTT. The entire variable domain, with the rest obtained from reference TRBV2 and TRBJ2-2, is as follows: EPEVTQTPSHQVTQMGQEVILRCVPISNHLYFYWYRQILGQKVEFLVSFYNNEISEKSEIFDDQFSVERPDGSNFTLKIRSTKLEDSAMYFCASRESSGSYIGELFFGEGSRLTVL.

There are a few counts of this clonotype. The chain recombines TRBV28 with TRBJ1-2; D is unclear. This CDR3 is built from 13 residues. CDR1 is MDHEN and CDR2 is SYDVKM in the germline V gene. Trimming pared 8 bases from V and 3 bases from J, leaving 13 bases between. The CDR3 nucleotides are TGTGCCAGCGCAATTACCCAGTACTATGGCTACACCTTC. It encodes CASAITQYYGYTF.

DNA of the CDR3: TGTGCCAGCAGCCACGGATCAGCAGGGCTCAACACTGAAGCTTTCTTT. Translated, it gives CASSHGSAGLNTEAFF. The V call is TRBV4-2, the J call TRBJ1-1, with D maybe TRBD1 (5 bases). Germline V gene lookup returns CDR1 LGHNA and CDR2 YNFKEQ. CDR3 size: 16 residues. Trimming removed 3 bases from V and 2 bases from J, with 16 bases in between.

This clonotype occurred a few times. The rearrangement links TRBV14 to TRBJ2-2, with 7 bases fitting TRBD2. The germline V gene encodes CDR1 SGHDN and CDR2 FVKESK. Losses at the gene ends were 1 base for V and 6 bases for J; bases not matched to a gene: 8. The CDR3 runs 16 residues. CDR3 DNA sequence: TGTGCCAGCAGCCAAGTTGCACTAGCGAGCTCCGGGGAGCTGTTTTTT. Translated: CASSQVALASSGELFF.

This clonotype was recorded many times. CDR3 in DNA: TGTGCCAGCAGTTACTCTGGCGCAGATACGCAGTATTTT. Its translation: CASSYSGADTQYF. The V and J genes are TRBV6-5 and TRBJ2-3; D ambiguous. Germline V lookup: CDR1 MNHEY, CDR2 SVGAGI. Trimming left V 0 bases short and J 4 bases short, with 5 bases between. The CDR3 contains 13 residues.

The sample holds many counts of this clonotype. The V and J genes are TRBV12-3 or TRBV12-4 and TRBJ1-1; weak D call: TRBD1 (5 bases). V was cut by 3 bases and J by 6 bases, with 8 bases left in between. The CDR3 has 12 residues. The CDR3 DNA follows: TGTGCCAGCAGTTTGACGGGGGCTGAAGCTTTCTTT. This translates into CASSLTGAEAFF.

There are a few counts of this clonotype. V usage is TRBV28 and J usage is TRBJ2-3; a weak D match, TRBD2 (6 bases). The CDR3 consists of 12 residues. Trimming stripped 6 bases from V and 5 bases from J, with 9 bases between. Germline assignment: CDR1 MDHEN and CDR2 SYDVKM. In DNA form, the CDR3 reads TGTGCCAGCAGAGGGGAGGTAGATACGCAGTATTTT. As protein: CASRGEVDTQYF.

This clonotype was found a few times. The chain joins TRBV29-1 to TRBJ1-4; weak D call: TRBD1 (5 bases). CDR1 is SQVTM and CDR2 is ANQGSEA in the germline V gene. Trimming stripped 3 bases from V and 8 bases from J, with 16 bases between. The CDR3 totals 14 residues. This CDR3 is CSVDKDGQGEKLFF. The CDR3 DNA reads as TGCAGCGTTGATAAGGACGGCCAGGGAGAAAAACTGTTTTTT.

There are many counts of this clonotype. This chain connects TRBV11-2 to TRBJ2-7; D possibly corresponds to TRBD2 (5 bases). CDR1 is SGHAT, CDR2 FQNNGV, per germline. The length of the CDR3 is 13 residues. V shed 5 bases and J shed 6 bases, with 14 bases lying between them. The CDR3 is CASSTGIAGEQYF. The CDR3 coding sequence is TGTGCCAGCAGCACCGGGATAGCAGGCGAGCAGTACTTC.